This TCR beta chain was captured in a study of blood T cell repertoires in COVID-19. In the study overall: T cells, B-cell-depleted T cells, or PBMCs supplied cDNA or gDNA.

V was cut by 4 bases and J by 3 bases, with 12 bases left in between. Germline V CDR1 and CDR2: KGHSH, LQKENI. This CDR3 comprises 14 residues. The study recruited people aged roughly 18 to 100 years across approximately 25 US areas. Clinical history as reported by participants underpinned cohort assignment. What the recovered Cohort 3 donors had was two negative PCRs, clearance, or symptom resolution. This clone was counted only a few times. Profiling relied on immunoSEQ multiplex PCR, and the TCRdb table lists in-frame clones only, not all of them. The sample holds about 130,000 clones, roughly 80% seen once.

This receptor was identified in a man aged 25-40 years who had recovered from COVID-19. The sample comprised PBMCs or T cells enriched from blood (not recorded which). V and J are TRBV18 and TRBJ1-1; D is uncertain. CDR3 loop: CASSLNPEDTEAFF. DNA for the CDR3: TGTGCCAGCTCACTAAACCCCGAGGACACTGAAGCTTTCTTT. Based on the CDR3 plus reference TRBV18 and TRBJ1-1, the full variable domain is NAGVMQNPRHLVRRRGQEARLRCSPMKGHSHVYWYRQLPEEGLKFMVYLQKENIIDESGMPKERFSAEFPKEGPSILRIQQVVRGDSAAYFCASSLNPEDTEAFFGQGTRLTVV.